This T cell receptor (beta chain) derives from a study of cytomegalovirus exposure and HLA in healthy donors. Germline values: CDR1 SGHVS, CDR2 FNYEAQ. The trim removed 1 base at V and 0 bases at J, leaving 5 bases unmatched. The CDR3 contains 17 residues. The PCR ran on 60 Vbeta and 13 Jbeta primers. Produced via immunoSEQ multiplex PCR; TCRdb's table is partial and in-frame only. The data show about 140,000 clones, 61% seen once. A remark on this clone: Its antigen is as yet unknown.

The study's findings and limits: More clonal expansion characterized HLA-associated TCR beta chains than equally common others in a later analysis.

This sequence originates from a male donor in good health and CMV-seronegative. The rearrangement joins TRBV7-6 to TRBJ1-5; TRBD1 agrees at 8 bases. Material: PBMCs. CDR3 residues: CASSLVAGGYSNQPQHF. CDR3 bases: TGTGCCAGCAGCTTAGTAGCAGGGGGCTATAGCAATCAGCCCCAGCATTTT.